One and the same sample provided the 11 T cell receptor beta chains below, sequenced in a study of T cells in Graves' hyperthyroidism and ophthalmopathy. TCR beta CDR3 regions were amplified from RNA transcripts. Using the HTBI primer set, a first-round RT-PCR was run on the TCR CDR3. TCRdb called the multiplex PCR reads again in MiXCR, with one record for every CDR3 protein. This sample has about 480,000 distinct CDR3 sequences, with approximately 14% found just once. The sequenced sample consisted of blood. These receptors all stem from a woman younger than 30 with Graves' hyperthyroidism.

This clonotype came up many times. The chain links TRBV5-1 to TRBJ2-2; 10 nucleotides line up with TRBD2. Looked up from germline, CDR1 is SGHRS and CDR2 is YFSETQ. This CDR3 region has 14 residues. The trim removed 4 bases at V and 7 bases at J, leaving 4 bases unmatched. The CDR3 is CASSPAGGHGELFF. CDR3 bases: TGCGCCAGCAGCCCAGCGGGAGGGCACGGGGAGCTGTTTTTT.

This clonotype has ten or more counts. V gene TRBV30 combines with J gene TRBJ1-1; the D is unclear. The CDR3 has 15 amino acids. Germline V lookup: CDR1 GTSNPN, CDR2 SVGIG (reference sequence). V shed 0 bases and J shed 7 bases, with 18 bases lying between them. The CDR3 loop reads CAWSVSTRWLSEAFF. In DNA, the CDR3 is TGTGCCTGGAGTGTAAGTACACGGTGGCTAAGTGAAGCTTTCTTT.

The V call is TRBV7-9, the J call TRBJ2-5, with TRBD2 identical over 7 bases. This CDR3 is built from 14 residues. Germline trimming cut 0 bases from V and 5 bases from J; bases unmatched to any gene: 3. Germline lookup yields CDR1 SEHNR and CDR2 FQNEAQ (reference sequence). CDR3: CASSLALGRETQYF. Written as DNA, the CDR3 is TGTGCCAGCAGCTTAGCGCTCGGGAGGGAGACCCAGTACTTC.

There are many counts of this clonotype. The V call is TRBV7-9, the J call TRBJ2-5, with 16 bases aligning to TRBD2. With 0 bases clipped from V and 1 base from J, the junction kept 5 bases outside the gene matches. In germline, CDR1 is SEHNR, CDR2 FQNEAQ (reference sequence). This CDR3 is built from 19 residues. CDR3 protein: CASSLAVGLAGGLQETQYF. CDR3 in DNA: TGTGCCAGCAGCTTAGCGGTGGGACTAGCGGGAGGGCTCCAAGAGACCCAGTACTTC.

In its sample, this clonotype was seen once. In DNA form, the CDR3 reads TGCAGCGTTGAGGTAGCGGTTAGCTCCTACGAGCAGTACGTC. Translated: CSVEVAVSSYEQYV. V gene TRBV29-1 combines with J gene TRBJ2-7, with D tentatively TRBD2 (6 bases). CDR3 length equals 14 residues. Trimming took 3 bases from V and 0 from J, leaving 12 bases between them. The germline gives CDR1 SQVTM, CDR2 ANQGSEA.

In this sample, this clonotype turned up many times. Germline is not matched at one junction end, which may reflect a read error. The gene calls are TRBV7-8 and TRBJ2-5, with 13 nucleotides matching TRBD2. There are 15 residues in the CDR3. Looked up from germline, CDR1 is SGHVS and CDR2 is FQNEAQ. CDR3 in amino acids: CASSPAGLAGEAQYF. The DNA for the CDR3 is TGTGCCAGCAGCCCCGCAGGACTAGCGGGAGAGGCCCAGTACTTC.

The chain has TRBV7-9 and TRBJ2-2; D might be TRBD1 or TRBD2, each matching 5 bases. Germline V lookup: CDR1 SEHNR, CDR2 FQNEAQ (reference sequence). Trimming shortened V by 6 bases and J by 3 bases, and 17 bases separated the two germline ends. This CDR3 region has 16 residues. CDR3 protein: CASRPPGRSDTGELFF. CDR3 sequence (DNA): TGTGCCAGCAGACCGCCGGGGCGCTCGGACACCGGGGAGCTGTTTTTT.

This clonotype has a handful of counts. A much larger clone differs by one base, so this may be a read error. The V call is TRBV30, the J call TRBJ2-7; TRBD2 agrees at 7 bases. Trimming cost V 1 base and J 4 bases; bases outside gene matches: 10. CDR1 and CDR2 (germline): GTSNPN, SVGIG (reference sequence). The CDR3 spans 15 residues. The CDR3 is CAWSGGRERLYEQYV. The CDR3 DNA follows: TGTGCCTGGAGTGGCGGGCGGGAGCGACTGTACGAGCAGTACGTC.

This clonotype was counted between two and nine times. The V gene is TRBV3-1, the J gene TRBJ2-1, with D tentatively TRBD2 (7 bases). Germline V CDR1 and CDR2: LGHDT, YNNKEL (reference sequence). The CDR3 has 15 residues. Trimming cost V 4 bases and J 9 bases, with 19 bases left between them. Written as DNA, the CDR3 is TGTGCCAGCAGCCCCGGGAGGAAGGGGGACGCTGAGCAGTTCTTC. It is translated as CASSPGRKGDAEQFF.

This clonotype appeared many times. This chain connects TRBV7-9 to TRBJ2-1; 13 bases are a match to TRBD2. Per germline, CDR1 SEHNR and CDR2 FQNEAQ (reference sequence). The CDR3 length is 16 residues. The trim removed 9 bases at V and 9 bases at J, leaving 14 bases unmatched. This CDR3 is CARETRTSGSRREQFF. CDR3 DNA sequence: TGTGCCAGAGAGACCCGGACTAGCGGGAGTAGGCGTGAGCAGTTCTTC.

This clonotype was seen many times. The CDR3, as DNA: TGCGCCAGCAGCTTGGACCCGGGCCTCACTGAAGCTTTCTTT. Protein product: CASSLDPGLTEAFF. V is TRBV5-1 and J is TRBJ1-1, with D unclear. V shed 0 bases and J shed 4 bases, with 10 bases lying between them. Germline V lookup: CDR1 SGHRS, CDR2 YFSETQ. The CDR3 spans 14 residues. Variable domain in full (rest from reference TRBV5-1 and TRBJ1-1): KAGVTQTPRYLIKTRGQQVTLSCSPISGHRSVSWYQQTPGQGLQFLFEYFSETQRNKGNFPGRFSGRQFSNSRSEMNVSTLELGDSALYLCASSLDPGLTEAFFGQGTRLTVV.